A selection of T cell receptor beta chains follows, all from one sample in a study of T cell changes during pregnancy in multiple sclerosis. The repertoire was sequenced with immunoSEQ multiplex PCR; TCRdb's copy has only in-frame clones and lacks some. The table includes roughly 70,000 clones, less than 95% detected once. The material sequenced was peripheral blood, taken in the third trimester of pregnancy. Receptor source: a female donor with multiple sclerosis, enrolled in a pregnancy study. Both conserved end residues are part of each CDR3. The D gene is left open where the match is weak. For some rows the clone size is stated as once, few or many, or as a class when expanded; others skip it.

v_gene	d_gene	abundance	j_gene	CDR3aa	CDR3nt
TRBV15	TRBD1	-	TRBJ1-1	CATSRIGTGSNTEAFF	TGTGCCACCAGCAGAATAGGGACAGGGTCGAACACTGAAGCTTTCTTT
TRBV27	-	few	TRBJ2-7	CASSRTGSYEQYF	TGTGCCAGCAGCCGCACCGGGTCGTACGAGCAGTACTTC
TRBV19	TRBD1	-	TRBJ1-2	CASSGTGTGLENGYTF	TGTGCCAGTAGTGGAACCGGGACAGGGTTAGAGAATGGCTACACCTTC
TRBV6-5	TRBD2	-	TRBJ2-3	CASSYLGLVTDTQYF	TGTGCCAGCAGTTATTTGGGACTAGTAACAGATACGCAGTATTTT
TRBV6-5	TRBD2	-	TRBJ2-1	CATSAGGSGGNEQFF	TGTGCCACTTCCGCGGGAGGGTCGGGGGGGAATGAGCAGTTCTTC
TRBV14	-	once	TRBJ2-1	CASSPLRARGSNEQFF	-
TRBV18	-	many	TRBJ1-1	CASSPQGAGNHF	TGTGCCAGCTCACCACAAGGAGCGGGGAATCACTTT
TRBV19	-	-	TRBJ1-2	CASSMGLSYTF	TGTGCCAGTAGTATGGGCCTTTCCTACACCTTC
TRBV2	TRBD1	-	TRBJ1-1	CASTRGRVTEAFF	TGTGCCAGCACCAGGGGGCGAGTGACTGAAGCTTTCTTT
TRBV5-1	-	-	TRBJ1-1	CASSLTDRNTEAFF	TGCGCCAGCAGCTTAACGGACAGGAACACTGAAGCTTTCTTT
TRBV9	-	-	TRBJ2-3	CASSLMTARTDTQYF	TGTGCCAGCAGCCTAATGACAGCCCGCACAGATACGCAGTATTTT
TRBV7-9	TRBD1	-	TRBJ1-1	CASSGDRATGEAFF	TGTGCCAGCAGCGGAGACAGGGCGACGGGTGAAGCTTTCTTT
TRBV7-9	-	-	TRBJ1-2	CASSLTEPGYTF	TGTGCCAGCAGCCTGACAGAACCCGGCTACACCTTC
TRBV2	-	-	TRBJ2-7	CASSSGRDTYEQYF	TGTGCCAGCAGCTCCGGACGGGACACCTACGAGCAGTACTTC
TRBV5-6	TRBD2	once	TRBJ2-1	CASSPRTSYGNEQFF	TGTGCCAGCAGCCCGCGGACTAGCTATGGCAATGAGCAGTTCTTC
TRBV10-1	-	few	TRBJ2-1	CASRGDDEQFF	TGCGCCAGCAGGGGAGACGATGAGCAGTTCTTC
TRBV5-4	TRBD1	once	TRBJ1-1	CASSYRDRVNSEAFF	TGTGCCAGCAGCTATAGGGACAGGGTTAATTCTGAAGCTTTCTTT
TRBV5-4	TRBD1	-	TRBJ1-2	CASSLSGTGGWGYTF	TGTGCCAGCAGCTTATCCGGGACAGGGGGTTGGGGCTACACCTTC
TRBV2	TRBD1	-	TRBJ1-4	CASRINRQGPNEKLFF	TGTGCCAGCAGAATAAATAGACAGGGCCCTAATGAAAAACTGTTTTTT
TRBV2	-	-	TRBJ1-4	CASKPAYSEKLFF	TGTGCCAGCAAACCCGCCTATAGTGAAAAACTGTTTTTT
TRBV2	-	once	TRBJ2-3	CASSEGSGTDTQYF	TGTGCCAGCAGTGAAGGTAGCGGCACAGATACGCAGTATTTT
TRBV9	-	-	TRBJ1-1	CASSVGGGFDTEAFF	TGTGCCAGCAGCGTAGGTGGGGGGTTCGACACTGAAGCTTTCTTT
TRBV13	-	-	TRBJ1-2	CASSLGRGGNYGYTF	TGTGCCAGCAGCTTAGGTAGGGGGGGTAACTATGGCTACACCTTC
TRBV5-4	TRBD2	-	TRBJ2-5	CAGGLAGASETQYF	TGTGCCGGGGGACTAGCGGGAGCTTCGGAGACCCAGTACTTC
TRBV14	-	few	TRBJ2-2	CASSWTAGGELFF	TGTGCCAGCAGCTGGACGGCGGGAGGGGAGCTGTTTTTT
TRBV2	-	-	TRBJ1-2	CASSERAGDGGYTF	TGTGCCAGCAGTGAAAGGGCAGGGGATGGCGGCTACACCTTC
TRBV30	TRBD1	-	TRBJ1-4	CAWSTGEDEKLFF	TGTGCCTGGTCTACAGGGGAGGATGAAAAACTGTTTTTT
TRBV19	-	-	TRBJ2-5	CASSSTGIETQYF	TGTGCCAGTAGTAGCACAGGGATAGAGACCCAGTACTTC
TRBV30	-	-	TRBJ1-6	CAWSLIGAYNSPLHF	TGTGCCTGGAGCCTAATAGGGGCCTATAATTCACCCCTCCACTTT
TRBV19	-	-	TRBJ1-5	CASSTRGSRGQPQHF	TGTGCCAGTAGTACCCGCGGCAGCAGAGGACAGCCCCAGCATTTT
TRBV30	-	-	TRBJ2-2	CAWSAPDRNTGELFF	TGTGCCTGGAGTGCCCCGGACAGGAACACCGGGGAGCTGTTTTTT
TRBV5-1	-	-	TRBJ2-6	CASRSEGFAGANVLTF	TGCGCCAGCAGATCGGAGGGTTTTGCTGGGGCCAACGTCCTGACTTTC
TRBV5-1	TRBD2	once	TRBJ2-7	CASSLVSGVSYEQYF	TGCGCCAGCAGCTTGGTTAGCGGGGTTTCCTACGAGCAGTACTTC
TRBV2	-	-	TRBJ1-1	CASSEPGGFHTEAFF	TGTGCCAGCAGCGAACCGGGGGGGTTTCACACTGAAGCTTTCTTT
TRBV29-1	-	-	TRBJ2-7	CSVGPGKTYEQYF	TGCAGCGTAGGGCCCGGGAAGACCTACGAGCAGTACTTC
TRBV25-1	-	-	TRBJ2-3	CASSALPTGTDTQYF	TGTGCCAGCAGTGCTTTGCCGACAGGCACAGATACGCAGTATTTT
TRBV9	TRBD1	-	TRBJ2-1	CASSVVGTGALDEQFF	TGTGCCAGCAGCGTAGTTGGGACAGGGGCCCTTGATGAGCAGTTCTTC
TRBV7-9	TRBD2	once	TRBJ2-1	CASSPPGLAGPSYNEQFF	TGTGCCAGCAGCCCCCCGGGACTAGCGGGGCCCTCCTACAATGAGCAGTTCTTC
TRBV5-6	TRBD1	-	TRBJ1-2	CASSFGTGVYGYTF	TGTGCCAGCAGCTTCGGGACAGGCGTCTATGGCTACACCTTC
TRBV6-4	-	-	TRBJ1-1	CASSPSPTIPTEAFF	TGTGCCAGCAGTCCCTCCCCAACGATCCCTACCGAAGCTTTCTTT
TRBV4-3	-	once	TRBJ2-1	CASSLRVQGPGPEQFF	TGCGCCAGCAGCCTCAGAGTACAGGGACCTGGGCCTGAGCAGTTCTTC
TRBV30	-	-	TRBJ2-1	CAWSGAEGSSYNEQFF	TGTGCCTGGAGTGGAGCGGAGGGGAGCTCCTACAATGAGCAGTTCTTC
TRBV19	-	-	TRBJ1-3	CASTRQDSGNTIYF	TGTGCCAGTACAAGACAGGACTCTGGAAACACCATATATTTT
TRBV5-1	TRBD2	-	TRBJ2-1	CASSLEAGELFF	TGCGCCAGCAGCTTGGAAGCGGGAGAACTGTTCTTC
TRBV5-1	-	-	TRBJ2-3	CASSLVSSTDTQYF	TGCGCCAGCAGCTTGGTGTCTAGCACAGATACGCAGTATTTT
TRBV18	-	-	TRBJ2-7	CASSPGPPGAYEQYF	TGTGCCAGCTCACCAGGACCCCCAGGGGCCTACGAGCAGTACTTC
TRBV19	TRBD1	-	TRBJ2-1	CASTGQGVWNEQFF	TGTGCCAGTACCGGACAGGGGGTATGGAATGAGCAGTTCTTC
TRBV5-6	TRBD1	-	TRBJ2-1	CASSGQGSQFF	TGTGCCAGCAGCGGACAGGGGTCGCAGTTCTTC
TRBV18	-	-	TRBJ1-2	CASSPGPVYGYTF	TGTGCCAGCTCACCAGGGCCCGTCTATGGCTACACCTTC
TRBV7-9	-	-	TRBJ2-5	CASSLTSPETQYF	TGTGCCAGCAGCTTGACTAGTCCGGAGACCCAGTACTTC
TRBV20-1	-	-	TRBJ1-2	CSAQAGGYTF	TGCAGTGCCCAAGCCGGGGGCTACACCTTC
TRBV12-5	TRBD2	-	TRBJ2-7	CASGLGLAGTYEQYF	TGTGCTAGTGGTCTGGGACTAGCGGGAACCTACGAGCAGTACTTC
TRBV11-2	-	-	TRBJ2-4	CASSQTTGSVNIQYF	TGTGCCAGCAGCCAGACTACAGGGTCTGTGAACATTCAGTACTTC
TRBV30	TRBD1	-	TRBJ1-3	CAWDTGANTIYF	TGTGCCTGGGACACAGGGGCTAACACCATATATTTT
TRBV7-8	-	-	TRBJ1-5	CASSLVGGIGNQPQHF	TGTGCCAGCAGCTTAGTGGGGGGAATTGGCAATCAGCCCCAGCATTTT
TRBV7-8	TRBD1	-	TRBJ2-2	CASSLALTGPGEELFF	TGTGCCAGCAGCTTAGCCCTGACAGGGCCCGGCGAGGAGCTGTTTTTT
TRBV27	-	-	TRBJ1-2	CASSPGTRGGYGYTF	TGTGCCAGCAGCCCCGGGACACGGGGTGGCTATGGCTACACCTTC
TRBV28	TRBD2	-	TRBJ2-5	CASSQTSGAWGETQYF	TGTGCCAGCAGTCAAACTAGCGGGGCGTGGGGGGAGACCCAGTACTTC
TRBV19	TRBD2	-	TRBJ2-7	CASSMGLAGIYEQYF	TGTGCCAGTAGTATGGGACTAGCGGGGATCTACGAGCAGTACTTC